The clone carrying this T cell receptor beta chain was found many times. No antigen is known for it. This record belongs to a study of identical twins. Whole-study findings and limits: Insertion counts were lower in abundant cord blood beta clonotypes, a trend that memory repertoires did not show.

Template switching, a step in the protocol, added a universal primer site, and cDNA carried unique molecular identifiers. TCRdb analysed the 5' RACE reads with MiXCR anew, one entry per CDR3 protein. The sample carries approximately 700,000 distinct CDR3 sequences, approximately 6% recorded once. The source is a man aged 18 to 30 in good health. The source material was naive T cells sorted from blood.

CDR3 region: CSVVAYRAQGEAFF. The CDR3 nucleotides read TGCAGCGTTGTTGCCTATAGGGCCCAGGGTGAAGCTTTCTTT. V usage is TRBV29-1 and J usage is TRBJ1-1, with D possibly TRBD1 on 5 matching bases. CDR3 length: 14 residues. The ends were cut back, 4 bases at V and 7 bases at J, with 19 bases in the middle. Germline CDR1 and CDR2: SQVTM and ANQGSEA.